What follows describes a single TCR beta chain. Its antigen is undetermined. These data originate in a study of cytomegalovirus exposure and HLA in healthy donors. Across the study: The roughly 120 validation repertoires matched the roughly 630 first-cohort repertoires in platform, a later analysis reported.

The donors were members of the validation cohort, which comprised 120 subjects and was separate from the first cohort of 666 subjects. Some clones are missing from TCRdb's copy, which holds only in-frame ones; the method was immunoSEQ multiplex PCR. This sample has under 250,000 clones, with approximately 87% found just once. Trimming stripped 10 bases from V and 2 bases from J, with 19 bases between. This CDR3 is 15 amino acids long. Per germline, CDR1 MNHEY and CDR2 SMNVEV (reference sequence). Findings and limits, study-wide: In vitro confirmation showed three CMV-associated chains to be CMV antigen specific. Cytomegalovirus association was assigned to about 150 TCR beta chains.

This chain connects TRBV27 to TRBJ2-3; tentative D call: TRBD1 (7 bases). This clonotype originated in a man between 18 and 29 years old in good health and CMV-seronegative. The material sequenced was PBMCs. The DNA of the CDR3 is TGTGCCACAGGGGGGACACCCTTGTACACAGATACGCAGTATTTT. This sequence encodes CATGGTPLYTDTQYF.